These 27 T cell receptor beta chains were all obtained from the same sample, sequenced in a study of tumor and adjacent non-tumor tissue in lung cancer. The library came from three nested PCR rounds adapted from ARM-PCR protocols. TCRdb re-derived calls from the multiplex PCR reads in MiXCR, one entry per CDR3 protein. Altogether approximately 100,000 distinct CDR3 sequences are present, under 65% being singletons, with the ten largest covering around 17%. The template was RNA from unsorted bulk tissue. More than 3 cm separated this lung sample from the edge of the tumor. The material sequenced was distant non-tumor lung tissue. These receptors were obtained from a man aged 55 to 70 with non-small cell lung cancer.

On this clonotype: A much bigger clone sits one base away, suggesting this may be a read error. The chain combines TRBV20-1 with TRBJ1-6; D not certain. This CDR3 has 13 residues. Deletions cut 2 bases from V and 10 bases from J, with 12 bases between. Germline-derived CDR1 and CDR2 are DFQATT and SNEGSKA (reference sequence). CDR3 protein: CSARKTVKSPLHF. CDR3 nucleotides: TGCAGTGCTAGAAAGACGGTGAAATCACCCCTCCACTTT.

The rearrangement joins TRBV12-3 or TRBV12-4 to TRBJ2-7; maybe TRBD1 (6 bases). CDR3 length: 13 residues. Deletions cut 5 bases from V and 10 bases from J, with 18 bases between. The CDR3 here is CASSGTISYYQYF. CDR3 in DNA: TGTGCCAGCAGTGGGACAATCTCCTACTACCAGTACTTC.

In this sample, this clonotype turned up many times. The DNA for the CDR3 is TGTGCCAGCGGCGAACAGGGGGACGAGCAGTACTTC. It specifies CASGEQGDEQYF. This chain links TRBV12-3 or TRBV12-4 with TRBJ2-7, with 8 bases identical to TRBD1. V lost 8 bases to trimming and J lost 5 bases; unmatched junction nucleotides: 5. The CDR3 is 12 residues long.

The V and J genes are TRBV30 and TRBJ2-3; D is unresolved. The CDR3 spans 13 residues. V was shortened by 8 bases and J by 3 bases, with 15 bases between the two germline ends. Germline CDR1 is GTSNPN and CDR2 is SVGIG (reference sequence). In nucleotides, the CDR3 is TGTGCCCGAATAGTAGGGTGGACAGATACGCAGTATTTT. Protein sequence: CARIVGWTDTQYF. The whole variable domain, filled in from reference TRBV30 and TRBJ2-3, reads SQTIHQWPATLVQPVGSPLSLECTVEGTSNPNLYWYRQAAGRGLQLLFYSVGIGQISSEVPQNLSASRPQDRQFILSSKKLLLSDSGFYLCARIVGWTDTQYFGPGTRLTVL.

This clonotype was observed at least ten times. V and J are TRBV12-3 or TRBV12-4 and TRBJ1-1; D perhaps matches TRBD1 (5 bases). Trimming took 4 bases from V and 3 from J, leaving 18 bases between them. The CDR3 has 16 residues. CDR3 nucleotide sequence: TGTGCCAGCAGTTGGCGGGGGTGGGCCTACCACACTGAAGCTTTCTTT. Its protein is CASSWRGWAYHTEAFF.

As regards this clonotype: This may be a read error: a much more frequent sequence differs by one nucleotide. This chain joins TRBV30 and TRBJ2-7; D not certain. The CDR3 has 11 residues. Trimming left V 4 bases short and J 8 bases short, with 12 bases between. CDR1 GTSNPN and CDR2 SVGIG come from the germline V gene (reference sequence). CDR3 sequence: CAWNRAHKQYF. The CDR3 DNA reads TGTGCCTGGAACCGGGCGCACAAGCAGTACTTC.

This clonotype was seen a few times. The CDR3 here is CSASWGGTGELFF. The CDR3, as DNA: TGCAGTGCTAGCTGGGGCGGCACCGGGGAGCTGTTTTTT. This chain joins TRBV20-1 and TRBJ2-2; weak D call: TRBD1 (5 bases). V was clipped by 3 bases and J by 4 bases, with 9 bases between them. Germline V gene sequence: CDR1 DFQATT, CDR2 SNEGSKA (reference sequence). The CDR3 extends over 13 amino acids.

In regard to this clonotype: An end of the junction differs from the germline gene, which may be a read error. The DNA for the CDR3 is TGTGCCAGCGGTTTGACAGGGCCTAATCAGCCACAGCATTTT. Translating gives CASGLTGPNQPQHF. The V gene is TRBV12-3 or TRBV12-4, the J gene TRBJ1-5; 7 bases are a match to TRBD1. CDR3 length equals 14 residues.

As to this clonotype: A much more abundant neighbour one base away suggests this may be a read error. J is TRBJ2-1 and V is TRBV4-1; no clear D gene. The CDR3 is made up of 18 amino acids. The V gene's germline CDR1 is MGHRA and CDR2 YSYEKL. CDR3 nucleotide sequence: TGCACCAGCAGCCAAGCCGCATCCAGTTCCGTATCCTACAATGAGCAGTTCTTC. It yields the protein CTSSQAASSSVSYNEQFF.

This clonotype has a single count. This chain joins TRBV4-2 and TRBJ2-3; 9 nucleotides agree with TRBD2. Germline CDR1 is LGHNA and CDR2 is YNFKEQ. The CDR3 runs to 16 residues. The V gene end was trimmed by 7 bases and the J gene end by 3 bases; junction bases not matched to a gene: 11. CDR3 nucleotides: TGTGCCAGCATGAGGCTAGCGGGAACCAATACAGATACGCAGTATTTT. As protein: CASMRLAGTNTDTQYF.

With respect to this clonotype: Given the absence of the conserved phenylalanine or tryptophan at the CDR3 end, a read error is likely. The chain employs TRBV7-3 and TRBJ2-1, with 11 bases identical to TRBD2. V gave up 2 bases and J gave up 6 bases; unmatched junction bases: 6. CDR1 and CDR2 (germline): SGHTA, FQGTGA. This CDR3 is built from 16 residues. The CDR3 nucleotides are TGTGCCAGCAGCTTAGATGTAGCGGGAGGGTCCAATGAGCAGTTCTTA. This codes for CASSLDVAGGSNEQFL.

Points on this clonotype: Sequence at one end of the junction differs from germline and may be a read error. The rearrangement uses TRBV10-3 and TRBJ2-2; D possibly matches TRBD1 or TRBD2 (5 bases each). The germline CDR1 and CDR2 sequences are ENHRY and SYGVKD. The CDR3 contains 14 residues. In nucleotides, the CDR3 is TGTGCCGTCAGTGAATCTAGGGGTCCCGGGGACCTGTTTTTT. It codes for CAVSESRGPGDLFF.

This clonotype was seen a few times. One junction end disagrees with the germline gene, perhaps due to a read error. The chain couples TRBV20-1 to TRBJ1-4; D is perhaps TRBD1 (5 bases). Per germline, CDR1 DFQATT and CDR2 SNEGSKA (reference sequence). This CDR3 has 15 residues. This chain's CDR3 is CSTRSAGFRNEKLFF. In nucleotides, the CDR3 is TGCAGTACTAGATCCGCAGGGTTTCGAAATGAAAAACTGTTTTTT.

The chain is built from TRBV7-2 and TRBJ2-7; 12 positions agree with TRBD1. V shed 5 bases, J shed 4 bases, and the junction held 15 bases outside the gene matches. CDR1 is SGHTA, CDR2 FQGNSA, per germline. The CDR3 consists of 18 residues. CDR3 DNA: TGTGCCAGCAGCCTACGGGACGGGACAGGGGGCTTGGGGTACGAGCAGTACTTC. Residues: CASSLRDGTGGLGYEQYF.

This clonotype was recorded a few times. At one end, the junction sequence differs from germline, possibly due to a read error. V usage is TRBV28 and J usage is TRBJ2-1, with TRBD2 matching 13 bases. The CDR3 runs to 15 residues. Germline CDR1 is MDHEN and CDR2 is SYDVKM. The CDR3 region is CASSILAGGANVQFF. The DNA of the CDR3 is TGTGCCAGCAGTATACTAGCGGGAGGGGCAAATGTGCAGTTCTTC.

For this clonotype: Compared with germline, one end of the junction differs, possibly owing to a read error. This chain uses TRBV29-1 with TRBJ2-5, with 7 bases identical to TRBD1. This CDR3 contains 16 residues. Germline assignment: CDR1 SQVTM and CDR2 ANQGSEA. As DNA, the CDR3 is TGCAGCGCCAAGCCCTACCTCCGGACAGGTCAAGAGACCAAGTACTTC. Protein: CSAKPYLRTGQETKYF. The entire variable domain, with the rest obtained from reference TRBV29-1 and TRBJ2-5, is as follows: SAVISQKPSRDICQRGTSLTIQCQVDSQVTMMFWYRQQPGQSLTLIATANQGSEATYESGFVIDKFPISRPNLTFSTLTVSNMSPEDSSIYLCSAKPYLRTGQETKYFGPGTRLLVL.

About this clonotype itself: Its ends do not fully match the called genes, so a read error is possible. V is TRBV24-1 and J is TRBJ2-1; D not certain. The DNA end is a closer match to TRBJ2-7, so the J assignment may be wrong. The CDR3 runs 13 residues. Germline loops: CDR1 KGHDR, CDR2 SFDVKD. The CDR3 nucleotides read TGTGCCATCAGTGATGACTTTAGCAATGAGCAGTACTTC. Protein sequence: CAISDDFSNEQYF.

CDR3 nucleotides: TGTCCTAGCTCCTCGGGGACCACTAACTATGGCTACACCTTC. Translating it yields CPSSSGTTNYGYTF. The J gene is TRBJ1-2, the V gene TRBV4-2, with D perhaps matching TRBD1 (5 bases). The CDR3 has 14 amino acids. Germline CDR1 is LGHNA and CDR2 is YNFKEQ.

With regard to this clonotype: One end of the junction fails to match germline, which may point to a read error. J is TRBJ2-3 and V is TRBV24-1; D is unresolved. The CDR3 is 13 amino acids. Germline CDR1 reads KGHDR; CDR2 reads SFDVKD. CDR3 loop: CATSDSITDMQYF. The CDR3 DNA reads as TGTGCCACCAGTGATTCAATCACAGATATGCAGTATTTT.

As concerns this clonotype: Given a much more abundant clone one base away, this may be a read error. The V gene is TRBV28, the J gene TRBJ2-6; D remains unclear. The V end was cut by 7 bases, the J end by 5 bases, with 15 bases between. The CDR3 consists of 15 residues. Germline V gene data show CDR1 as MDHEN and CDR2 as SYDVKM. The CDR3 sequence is CASMLTGVRANVLTF. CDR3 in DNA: TGTGCCAGCATGCTCACTGGGGTGAGGGCCAACGTCCTGACTTTC.

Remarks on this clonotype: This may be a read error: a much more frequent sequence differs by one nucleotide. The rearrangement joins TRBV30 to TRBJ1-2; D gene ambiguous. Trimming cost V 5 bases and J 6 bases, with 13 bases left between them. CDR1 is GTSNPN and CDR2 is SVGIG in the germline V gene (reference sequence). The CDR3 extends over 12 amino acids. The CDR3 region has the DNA TGTGCCTGGGGGGTGAATCAGGATGGCTACACCTTC. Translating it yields CAWGVNQDGYTF.

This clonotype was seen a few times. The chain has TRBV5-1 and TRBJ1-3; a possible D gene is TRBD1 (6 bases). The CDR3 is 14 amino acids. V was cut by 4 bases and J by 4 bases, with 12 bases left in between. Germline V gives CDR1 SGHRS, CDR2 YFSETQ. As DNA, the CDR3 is TGCGCCAGCAGCGTCATACAGGGAGGAAACACCATATATTTT. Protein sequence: CASSVIQGGNTIYF. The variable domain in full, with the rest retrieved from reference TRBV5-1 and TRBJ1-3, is KAGVTQTPRYLIKTRGQQVTLSCSPISGHRSVSWYQQTPGQGLQFLFEYFSETQRNKGNFPGRFSGRQFSNSRSEMNVSTLELGDSALYLCASSVIQGGNTIYFGEGSWLTVV.

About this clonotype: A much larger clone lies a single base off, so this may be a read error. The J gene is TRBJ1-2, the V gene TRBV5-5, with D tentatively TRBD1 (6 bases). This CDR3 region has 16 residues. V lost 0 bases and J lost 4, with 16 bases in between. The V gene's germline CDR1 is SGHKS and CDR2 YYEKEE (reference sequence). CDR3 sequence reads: CASSLVGGRGVYGYTF. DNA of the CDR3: TGTGCCAGCAGCTTGGTGGGCGGCAGGGGTGTCTATGGCTACACCTTC.

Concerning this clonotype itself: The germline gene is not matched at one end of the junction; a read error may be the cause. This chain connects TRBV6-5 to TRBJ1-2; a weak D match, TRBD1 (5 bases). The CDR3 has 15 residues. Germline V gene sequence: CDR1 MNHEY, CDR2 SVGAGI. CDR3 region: CASGYGRDSRYGYTF. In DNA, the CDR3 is TGTGCCAGCGGTTATGGCCGTGACAGTCGCTATGGCTACACCTTC.

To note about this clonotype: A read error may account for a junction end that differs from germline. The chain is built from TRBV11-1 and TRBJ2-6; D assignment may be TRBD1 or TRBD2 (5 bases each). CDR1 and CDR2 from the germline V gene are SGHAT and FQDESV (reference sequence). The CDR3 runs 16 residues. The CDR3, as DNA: TGTGCCAGCAGCTTCTGGGGAAGCTCCGGGGCCATCGTCCTGACTTTC. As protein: CASSFWGSSGAIVLTF.

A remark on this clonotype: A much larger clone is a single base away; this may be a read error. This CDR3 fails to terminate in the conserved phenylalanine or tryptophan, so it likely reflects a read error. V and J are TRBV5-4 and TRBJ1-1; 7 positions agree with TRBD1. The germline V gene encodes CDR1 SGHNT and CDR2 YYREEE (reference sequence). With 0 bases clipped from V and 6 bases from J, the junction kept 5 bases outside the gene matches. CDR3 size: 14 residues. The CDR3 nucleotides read TGTGCCAGCAGCTTGGACAGGGGTCCGTCTGAAGCTTTCTTA. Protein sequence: CASSLDRGPSEAFL.

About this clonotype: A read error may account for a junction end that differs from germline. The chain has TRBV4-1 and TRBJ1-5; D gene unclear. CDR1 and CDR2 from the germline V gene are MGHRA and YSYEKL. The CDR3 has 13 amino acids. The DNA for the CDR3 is TGCGCCAGCAACCAAGAGGTAAATCAGTCCCAGCATTTT. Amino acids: CASNQEVNQSQHF.